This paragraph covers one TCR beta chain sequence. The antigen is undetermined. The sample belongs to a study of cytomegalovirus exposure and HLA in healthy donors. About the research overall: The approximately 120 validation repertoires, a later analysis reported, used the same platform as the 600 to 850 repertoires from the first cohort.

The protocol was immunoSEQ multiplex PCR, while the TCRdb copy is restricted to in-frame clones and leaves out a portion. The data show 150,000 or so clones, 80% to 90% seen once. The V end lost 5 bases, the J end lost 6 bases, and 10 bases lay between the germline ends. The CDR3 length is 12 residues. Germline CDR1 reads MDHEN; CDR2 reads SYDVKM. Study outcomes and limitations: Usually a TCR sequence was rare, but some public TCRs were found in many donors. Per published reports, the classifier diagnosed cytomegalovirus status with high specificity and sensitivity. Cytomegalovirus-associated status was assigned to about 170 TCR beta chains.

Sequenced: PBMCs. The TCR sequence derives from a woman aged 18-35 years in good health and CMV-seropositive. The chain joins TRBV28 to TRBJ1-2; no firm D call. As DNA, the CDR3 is TGTGCCAGCAGTATAACGGGTAATGGCTACACCTTC. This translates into CASSITGNGYTF.